This TCR beta chain was profiled in a study of blood T cell repertoires in COVID-19. Study overall: From the United States, Italy and Spain came samples of acute and convalescent COVID-19.

CDR1 and CDR2 from the germline V gene are SQVTM and ANQGSEA. CDR3 length: 13 amino acids. V dropped 5 bases and J dropped 1; count of bases not matched to a gene: 2. In the original processing: Researchers report that nucleated cell counts were estimated from reference gene primer amplification. Here immunoSEQ multiplex PCR was the method, and the copy in TCRdb shows in-frame clones only, minus some. V and J calls and clone size come straight from that table; D and trimming were deduced from the DNA. The sample consists of 200,000 to 250,000 clones, over 70% of them appearing once. This clonotype was sampled from a woman aged 70-85 years with acute or convalescent COVID-19. Input material: peripheral blood. The chain couples TRBV29-1 to TRBJ2-7, with 10 bases fitting TRBD1. CDR3 coding DNA: TGCAGCGTTACGGGACAGGGGTCCTACGAGCAGTACTTC. It yields the protein CSVTGQGSYEQYF.